This T cell receptor beta chain came from a study of shared clonotypes between healthy human individuals. Whole-study findings and limits: Several donors shared 5% to 5.5% of their naive CD4 clonotypes. Only blood was sampled; tissue repertoires likely differ.

The DNA input per sorted-subset replicate PCR was 150 to 200 ng, corresponding to some 30,000 T cell genomes. Sequencing used immunoSEQ multiplex PCR; TCRdb keeps in-frame clones, though not all of them. The data hold more than 80,000 clones, with roughly two thirds observed a single time. This clone was recorded a few times. Its antigen remains unknown. Losses at the gene ends were 1 base for V and 4 bases for J; bases not matched to a gene: 0. Germline V gives CDR1 GTSNPN, CDR2 SVGIG (reference sequence). This CDR3 has 14 amino acids. The sequence was collected from a man aged 25-45 years in good health. The sequenced sample consisted of memory CD8+ T cells sorted from blood. Subset of the sample: CD45RO+ cells pooled with CCR7-negative TemRA cells. The chain combines TRBV30 with TRBJ2-3; 12 bases map to TRBD2. The CDR3 coding sequence is TGTGCCTGGAGTGGACTAGCGGGAGCAGATACGCAGTATTTT. This translates into CAWSGLAGADTQYF.